This is a list of T cell receptor beta chains from one sample in a study of spatial heterogeneity in lung cancer. Each CDR3 protein gets one entry after TCRdb re-called the 5' RACE reads with MiXCR. The data show around 110,000 distinct CDR3 sequences, more than 10% seen once. The sequencing here drew on PBMCs, taken at follow-up. These receptors came from a male donor with early-stage non-small cell lung cancer. CDR3s include the opening cysteine and the closing phenylalanine or tryptophan. D genes are given only for firm matches. Not all rows give a size; the values are once, few, many and, for expanded clones, a class.

V,length,size,D,J,DNA,CDR3
TRBV10-3,11,-,-,TRBJ2-7,TGTGCCATTTCAGGGGCTAACGAGCAGTACTTC,CAISGANEQYF
TRBV5-1,15,-,-,TRBJ1-2,TGCGCCAGCAGCTTGGCTGGGCTCTCTAACTATGGCTACACCTTC,CASSLAGLSNYGYTF
TRBV7-8,14,-,TRBD2,TRBJ2-1,TGTGCCAGCAGCTCGCCCCGGGGGGGGCATGAGCAGTTCTTC,CASSSPRGGHEQFF
TRBV20-1,14,many,TRBD2,TRBJ2-7,TGCAGTGCTATTAGCGGGGGCAGCTCCTACGAGCAGTACTTC,CSAISGGSSYEQYF
TRBV27,15,many,-,TRBJ2-5,TGTGCCAGCAGTTTAGCGACTACCTCCAAAGAGACCCAGTACTTC,CASSLATTSKETQYF
TRBV28,14,many,-,TRBJ1-6,TGTGCCAGCAGTCCGGACACAACATATTCACCCCTCCACTTT,CASSPDTTYSPLHF
TRBV29-1,11,-,TRBD1,TRBJ1-2,TGCAGCGTAGGACAGGTTGGCGGCTACACCTTC,CSVGQVGGYTF
TRBV12-3/TRBV12-4,18,-,-,TRBJ1-5,TGTGCCAGCAGTTTAATGACAGCACCTCGTTATAGCAATCAGCCCCAGCATTTT,CASSLMTAPRYSNQPQHF
TRBV12-3/TRBV12-4,14,-,-,TRBJ1-5,TGTGCCAGCAGTCCAGGACTAGACAATCAGCCCCAGCATTTT,CASSPGLDNQPQHF
TRBV7-8,13,-,-,TRBJ1-5,TGTGCCAGCAGCTCCGCCTCGGATAAGCCCCAGCATTTT,CASSSASDKPQHF
TRBV10-3,15,-,TRBD2,TRBJ2-7,TGTGCCATCAGTGAGTACGGGACTAGCGGCTACGAGCAGTACTTC,CAISEYGTSGYEQYF
TRBV29-1,14,-,TRBD1,TRBJ2-1,TGCAGCGTTGAAAGACAGGGCGTCTACAATGAGCAGTTCTTC,CSVERQGVYNEQFF
TRBV28,14,many,-,TRBJ2-7,TGTGCCAGCAGGACCAGCGCGAGCTCCTACGAGCAGTACTTC,CASRTSASSYEQYF
TRBV7-2,14,many,-,TRBJ1-1,TGTGCCAGCAGCGTACAGGGCTTGGGCACTGAAGCTTTCTTT,CASSVQGLGTEAFF
TRBV6-2/TRBV6-3,14,many,-,TRBJ2-7,TGTGCCAGCAGGACAGACAGTGGTCGGGGCGAGCAGTACTTC,CASRTDSGRGEQYF
TRBV24-1,12,-,TRBD2,TRBJ2-1,TGTGCCACCGGCCTGATGGGAGGGCAGCAGTTCTTC,CATGLMGGQQFF
TRBV6-5,19,-,TRBD2,TRBJ2-3,TGTGCCAGCAGTTACTCCGGGACTAGCGGGGTACTGGCCCGTCATACGCAGTATTTT,CASSYSGTSGVLARHTQYF
TRBV12-3/TRBV12-4,14,many,-,TRBJ2-3,TGTGCCAGCAGTTCGAACAGAGACGCAGATACGCAGTATTTT,CASSSNRDADTQYF
TRBV2,14,-,-,TRBJ1-5,TGTGCCAGCAGCCGTGGGATGTACAGTCAGCCCCAGCATTTT,CASSRGMYSQPQHF
TRBV29-1,12,few,-,TRBJ1-2,TGCAGCGTTGATTTGCTGGTCACTGGCTACACCTTC,CSVDLLVTGYTF
TRBV7-9,13,few,-,TRBJ2-7,TGTGCCAGCAGCTTAAAAGGTATCTACGAGCAGTACTTC,CASSLKGIYEQYF
TRBV5-5,14,many,-,TRBJ2-3,TGTGCCAGCAGCTTGGTACGGGGGTCAGATACGCAGTATTTT,CASSLVRGSDTQYF
TRBV27,16,few,-,TRBJ1-4,TGTGCCAGCAGTTTATCCCCGACAGGACTTAATGAAAAACTGTTTTTT,CASSLSPTGLNEKLFF
TRBV29-1,12,many,-,TRBJ1-4,TGCAGCGTCTCACAGGTTAATGAAAAACTGTTTTTT,CSVSQVNEKLFF
TRBV7-2,15,-,-,TRBJ1-5,TGTGCCAGCGGCTCAGGAGGGGGGGGCAATCAGCCCCAGCATTTT,CASGSGGGGNQPQHF
TRBV6-2/TRBV6-3,13,-,-,TRBJ2-5,TGTGCCAGCAGTTATAGCGGAGCCGGGGCCCAGTACTTC,CASSYSGAGAQYF
TRBV12-5,13,-,-,TRBJ2-5,TGTGCTAGTGGTTTGGTTCCAGCGGAGACCCAGTACTTC,CASGLVPAETQYF
TRBV6-5,16,-,TRBD1,TRBJ2-3,TGTGCCAGCAGTCTAATTAGGGGGCGTAGGGCAGATACGCAGTATTTT,CASSLIRGRRADTQYF
TRBV6-2/TRBV6-3,17,few,TRBD2,TRBJ2-7,TGTGCCAGCAGTCCGGGACTAGCGGGGGTTCGCTCCTACGAGCAGTACTTC,CASSPGLAGVRSYEQYF
TRBV14,15,-,TRBD1,TRBJ2-2,TGTGCCAGCAGCCCTACAGGGGGCTCCACCGGGGAGCTGTTTTTT,CASSPTGGSTGELFF
TRBV20-1,14,many,-,TRBJ1-4,TGCAGTGCTAGAGCTGGAACCCGGGCGGAAAAACTGTTTTTT,CSARAGTRAEKLFF
TRBV4-3,16,-,TRBD1,TRBJ2-2,TGCGCCAGCAGCCAAGGGGGACAGGGACTCACCGGGGAGCTGTTTTTT,CASSQGGQGLTGELFF
TRBV7-9,12,many,-,TRBJ1-2,TGTGCCAGCAGCCCAGGACAGTATGGCTACACCTTC,CASSPGQYGYTF
TRBV4-3,15,many,-,TRBJ1-4,TGCGCCAGCAGCCAAGAGCCCAGGGGCGAGGGAAAACTGTTTTTT,CASSQEPRGEGKLFF
TRBV30,15,-,-,TRBJ2-4,TGTGCCTGGAGTGTTGGGAATCTAGCCAAAAACATTCAGTACTTC,CAWSVGNLAKNIQYF
TRBV7-2,15,-,TRBD1,TRBJ2-3,TGTGCCAGCAGTTCCAGACAGGGGTCCACAGATACGCAGTATTTT,CASSSRQGSTDTQYF
TRBV28,12,many,-,TRBJ1-5,TGTGCCAGCAGTCCAAAATGGGAGCCCCAGCATTTT,CASSPKWEPQHF
TRBV6-2/TRBV6-3,11,few,-,TRBJ2-3,TGTGCCAGCAGTTCTCCCTTACCGCAGTATTTT,CASSSPLPQYF